This record concerns one T cell receptor beta chain sequence. The data were obtained in a study of blood T cell repertoires in COVID-19. All enrollees were roughly 18 to 90 years old and from approximately 24 US areas. Sequencing was performed with immunoSEQ multiplex PCR; in TCRdb, only in-frame clones are kept and a portion is missing. The repertoire consists of roughly 250,000 clones, with roughly 88% occurring once and the leading ten covering 2% to 2.5%. The source of this sequence is a woman aged 40-49 years with acute COVID-19. Sequencing was done on a sample of PBMCs or T cells enriched from blood (not recorded which).

The DNA for the CDR3 is TGTGCCAGCAGCTTAGGCCCCAGGGGGAACACCATATATTTT. Translating gives CASSLGPRGNTIYF. The chain joins TRBV7-8 to TRBJ1-3; 7 nucleotides match TRBD1. Germline V gene sequence: CDR1 SGHVS, CDR2 FQNEAQ. V lost 1 base, J lost 7 bases, and 4 bases stayed unmatched. The CDR3 is 14 amino acids.